This T cell receptor (beta chain) was identified in a study of OX40 agonist ivuxolimab in advanced cancers. Study context: Dose-escalation cases comprised hepatocellular carcinoma, melanoma, renal cell or head and neck cancer. Age averaged about 62 years (range roughly 23 to 79), and roughly 80% were male.

This clone was seen once. The antigen is undetermined. Findings and caveats of the study: Specificity for antigen went undetermined in the expanded peripheral T cells. Clonal expansion among partial responders at 0.1-3.0 mg/kg ranked near the lowest.

Using immunoSEQ multiplex PCR, the repertoire was profiled, and TCRdb retains in-frame clones only, with some absent. This sample yields 70,000 to 85,000 clones, of which about 93% are seen a single time; roughly 9.6% belongs to the top ten. The CDR3 consists of 12 residues. V lost 5 bases to trimming and J lost 10 bases, with 14 bases between them. CDR1 is MNHEY, CDR2 SMNVEV, per germline (reference sequence). The sample in question was CD4+ or CD8+ T cells sorted from blood, obtained in a trial of the OX40 agonist ivuxolimab. This sequence originates from an adult with an advanced solid tumor such as melanoma, head and neck, liver or kidney cancer. The V and J genes are TRBV27 and TRBJ1-1; D unclear. The CDR3: CASSAGRGTAFF. The CDR3 DNA sequence: TGTGCCAGCAGTGCTGGGCGAGGTACAGCTTTCTTT.